This is a list of T cell receptor beta chains from one sample in a study of Graves' ophthalmopathy and Graves' hyperthyroidism. MiXCR, run by TCRdb on the multiplex PCR reads, gives a single entry per CDR3 protein. Among a few hundred thousand distinct CDR3 sequences listed, about a sixth were seen once. The specimen was peripheral blood. These receptors all stem from an adult woman with stable Graves' hyperthyroidism. Each CDR3 is given without its conserved first and last residue. A D gene is named only where the DNA matches it firmly. The size field is filled for only some rows; it gives once, few, many or a size class.

cdr3_aa: ASSAGTGAEQY
clone_size: many
j_call: TRBJ2-7
v_call: TRBV28
d_call: TRBD1

cdr3_aa: ASSFPISSGANVLT
clone_size: many
j_call: TRBJ2-6
v_call: TRBV28
d_call: .

cdr3_aa: ATSDLQGVHGYT
clone_size: many
j_call: TRBJ1-2
v_call: TRBV24-1
d_call: .

cdr3_aa: SARDIASARYEQY
clone_size: many
j_call: TRBJ2-7
v_call: TRBV20-1
d_call: .

cdr3_aa: ASSSPYPALNYGYT
clone_size: many
j_call: TRBJ1-2
v_call: TRBV12-3/TRBV12-4
d_call: .

cdr3_aa: ASSSPGTSEFWHEKF
clone_size: .
j_call: TRBJ2-1
v_call: TRBV28
d_call: TRBD2

cdr3_aa: ASSPRQAMATEAF
clone_size: many
j_call: TRBJ1-1
v_call: TRBV18
d_call: .

cdr3_aa: SANVKAGNTIY
clone_size: many
j_call: TRBJ1-3
v_call: TRBV20-1
d_call: .

cdr3_aa: TTRTTATYGYT
clone_size: many
j_call: TRBJ1-2
v_call: TRBV28
d_call: .

cdr3_aa: ASSKWGATGELF
clone_size: many
j_call: TRBJ2-2
v_call: TRBV28
d_call: .

cdr3_aa: ASGFNSGETQY
clone_size: many
j_call: TRBJ2-5
v_call: TRBV11-1
d_call: .

cdr3_aa: ASSSPRGRQGNTEAF
clone_size: many
j_call: TRBJ1-1
v_call: TRBV28
d_call: .

cdr3_aa: ASSLTSSSYEQY
clone_size: many
j_call: TRBJ2-7
v_call: TRBV12-3/TRBV12-4
d_call: .

cdr3_aa: ASSALETQY
clone_size: .
j_call: TRBJ2-5
v_call: TRBV5-1
d_call: .

cdr3_aa: ATSDLSRGYETQY
clone_size: many
j_call: TRBJ2-5
v_call: TRBV24-1
d_call: .

cdr3_aa: ASRGDRTSYEQY
clone_size: .
j_call: TRBJ2-7
v_call: TRBV28
d_call: TRBD1

cdr3_aa: ATSDLAGRETQY
clone_size: many
j_call: TRBJ2-5
v_call: TRBV24-1
d_call: .

cdr3_aa: ASSQVVEETQY
clone_size: many
j_call: TRBJ2-5
v_call: TRBV4-1
d_call: .

cdr3_aa: ASSRGQGRPYEQY
clone_size: many
j_call: TRBJ2-7
v_call: TRBV6-2/TRBV6-3
d_call: TRBD1

cdr3_aa: AWQDGHQPQH
clone_size: many
j_call: TRBJ1-5
v_call: TRBV30
d_call: .

cdr3_aa: ASSITSGTGLSNQPQH
clone_size: many
j_call: TRBJ1-5
v_call: TRBV28
d_call: TRBD1

cdr3_aa: ASSEGQGGMRQY
clone_size: many
j_call: TRBJ2-7
v_call: TRBV2
d_call: .

cdr3_aa: ASSQLAGEAYEQY
clone_size: many
j_call: TRBJ2-7
v_call: TRBV6-1
d_call: TRBD2

cdr3_aa: SVGGTYEQY
clone_size: many
j_call: TRBJ2-7
v_call: TRBV29-1
d_call: .

cdr3_aa: ASSQDFPPRGRLGEQY
clone_size: many
j_call: TRBJ2-7
v_call: TRBV4-2
d_call: .

cdr3_aa: ARNQLAGGPSQTGELF
clone_size: many
j_call: TRBJ2-2
v_call: TRBV27
d_call: TRBD2

cdr3_aa: SARPGTENSPLH
clone_size: few
j_call: TRBJ1-6
v_call: TRBV20-1
d_call: TRBD1

cdr3_aa: ASSFSGGTEAF
clone_size: many
j_call: TRBJ1-1
v_call: TRBV27
d_call: TRBD1

cdr3_aa: ASSFRGDEQY
clone_size: many
j_call: TRBJ2-7
v_call: TRBV7-2
d_call: TRBD2

cdr3_aa: ASRGTEGYEQY
clone_size: .
j_call: TRBJ2-7
v_call: TRBV19
d_call: .

cdr3_aa: ASRQGSRELF
clone_size: .
j_call: TRBJ2-2
v_call: TRBV28
d_call: TRBD1

cdr3_aa: ASSLGWESSRGQY
clone_size: many
j_call: TRBJ2-7
v_call: TRBV7-2
d_call: .

cdr3_aa: ASSDSPGGLAEAF
clone_size: many
j_call: TRBJ1-1
v_call: TRBV6-1
d_call: .

cdr3_aa: ASSPSLPGELF
clone_size: many
j_call: TRBJ2-2
v_call: TRBV18
d_call: .

cdr3_aa: ASSETETGAYEQY
clone_size: once
j_call: TRBJ2-7
v_call: TRBV6-1
d_call: TRBD1